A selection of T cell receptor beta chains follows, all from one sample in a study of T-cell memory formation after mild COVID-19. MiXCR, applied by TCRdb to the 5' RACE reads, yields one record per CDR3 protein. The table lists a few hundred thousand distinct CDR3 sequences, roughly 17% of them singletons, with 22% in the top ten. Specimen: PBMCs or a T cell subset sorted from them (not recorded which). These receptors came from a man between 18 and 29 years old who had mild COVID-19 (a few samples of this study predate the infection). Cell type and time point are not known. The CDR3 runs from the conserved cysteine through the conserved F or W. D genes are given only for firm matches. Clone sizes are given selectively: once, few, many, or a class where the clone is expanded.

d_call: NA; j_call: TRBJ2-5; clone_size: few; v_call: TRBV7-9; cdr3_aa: CASSFEPGYGETQYF; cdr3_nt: TGTGCCAGCAGCTTCGAACCGGGATATGGAGAGACCCAGTACTTC
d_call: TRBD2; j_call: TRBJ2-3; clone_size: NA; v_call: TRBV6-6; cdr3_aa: CASSVAGVTDTQYF; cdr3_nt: TGTGCCAGCAGTGTTGCGGGGGTCACAGATACGCAGTATTTT
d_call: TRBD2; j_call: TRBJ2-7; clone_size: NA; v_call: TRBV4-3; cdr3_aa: CASSLELAGPSVAPYEQYF; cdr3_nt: TGCGCCAGCAGCCTAGAACTAGCGGGTCCGTCCGTGGCTCCCTACGAGCAGTACTTC
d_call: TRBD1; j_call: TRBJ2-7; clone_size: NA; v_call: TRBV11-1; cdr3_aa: CASSLATGASSEQYF; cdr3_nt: TGTGCCAGCAGCTTAGCCACAGGGGCAAGTAGCGAGCAGTACTTC
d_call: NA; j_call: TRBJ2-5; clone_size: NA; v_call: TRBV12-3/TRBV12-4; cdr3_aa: CASTLGGTQYF; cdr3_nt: TGTGCCAGCACTCTGGGTGGGACCCAGTACTTC
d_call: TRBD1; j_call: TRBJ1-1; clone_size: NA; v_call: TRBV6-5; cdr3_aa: CASSVTRGLGTEAFF; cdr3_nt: TGTGCCAGCAGTGTGACAAGGGGGCTCGGCACTGAAGCTTTCTTT
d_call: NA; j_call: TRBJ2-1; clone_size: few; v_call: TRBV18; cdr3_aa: CASSQGQYNEQFF; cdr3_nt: TGTGCCAGCTCCCAAGGGCAGTACAATGAGCAGTTCTTC
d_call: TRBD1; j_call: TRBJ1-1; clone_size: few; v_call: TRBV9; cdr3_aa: CASSVVGQGGTEAFF; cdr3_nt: TGTGCCAGCAGCGTAGTCGGACAGGGAGGGACTGAAGCTTTCTTT
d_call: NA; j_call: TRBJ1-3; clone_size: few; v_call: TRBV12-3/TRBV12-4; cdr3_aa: CASSPGLSGNTIYF; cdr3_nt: TGTGCCAGCAGCCCCGGTCTCTCTGGAAACACCATATATTTT
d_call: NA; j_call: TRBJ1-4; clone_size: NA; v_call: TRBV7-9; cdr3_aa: CASSSKEKLFF; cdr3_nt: TGTGCCAGCAGCTCTAAGGAAAAACTGTTTTTT
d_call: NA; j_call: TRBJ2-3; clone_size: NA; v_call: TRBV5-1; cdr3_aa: CASSLALDDTQYF; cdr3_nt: TGCGCCAGCAGCTTGGCGCTCGACGATACGCAGTATTTT
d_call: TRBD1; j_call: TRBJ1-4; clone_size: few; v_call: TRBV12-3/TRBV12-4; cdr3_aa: CASSRQGASEKLFF; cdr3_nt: TGTGCCAGCAGCCGACAGGGGGCAAGTGAAAAACTGTTTTTT
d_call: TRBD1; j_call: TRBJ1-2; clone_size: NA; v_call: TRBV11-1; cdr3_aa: CASSKDREDGYTF; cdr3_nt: TGTGCCAGCAGCAAGGACAGGGAGGATGGCTACACCTTC
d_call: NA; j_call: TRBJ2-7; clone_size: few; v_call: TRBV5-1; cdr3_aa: CASSLGEGASYEQYF; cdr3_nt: TGCGCCAGCAGCTTAGGAGAAGGGGCCTCCTACGAGCAGTACTTC
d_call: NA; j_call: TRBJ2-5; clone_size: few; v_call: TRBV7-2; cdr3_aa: CASSLGQLGTQYF; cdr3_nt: TGTGCCAGCAGCTTAGGGCAGTTGGGGACCCAGTACTTC
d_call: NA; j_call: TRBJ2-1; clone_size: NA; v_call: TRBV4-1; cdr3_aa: CASSRDGPTYNEQFF; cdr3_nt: TGCGCCAGCAGCCGGGACGGACCGACCTACAATGAGCAGTTCTTC
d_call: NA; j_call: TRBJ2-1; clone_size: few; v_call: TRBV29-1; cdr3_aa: CSPRVVGANEQFF; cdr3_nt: TGCAGCCCCCGGGTCGTCGGGGCGAATGAGCAGTTCTTC
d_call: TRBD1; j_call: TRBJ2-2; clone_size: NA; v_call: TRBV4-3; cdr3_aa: CASSQESRTGGTGELFF; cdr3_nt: TGCGCCAGCAGCCAAGAATCAAGGACAGGGGGCACCGGGGAGCTGTTTTTT
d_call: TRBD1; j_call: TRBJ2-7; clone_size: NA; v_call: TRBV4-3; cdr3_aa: CASSQEGQGWEQYF; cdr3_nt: TGCGCCAGCAGCCAAGAGGGACAGGGTTGGGAGCAGTACTTC
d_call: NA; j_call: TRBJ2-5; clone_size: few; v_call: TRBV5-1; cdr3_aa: CASGTGLETQYF; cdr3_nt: TGCGCCAGCGGCACAGGGCTGGAGACCCAGTACTTC
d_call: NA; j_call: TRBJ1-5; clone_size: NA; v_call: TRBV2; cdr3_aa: CASSGKRGYNQPQHF; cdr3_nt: TGTGCCAGCAGCGGAAAGCGGGGCTATAATCAGCCCCAGCATTTT
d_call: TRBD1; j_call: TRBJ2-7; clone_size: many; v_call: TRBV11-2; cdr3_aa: CASSQGTGSSYEQYF; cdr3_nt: TGTGCCAGCAGCCAGGGGACAGGGAGCTCCTACGAGCAGTACTTC
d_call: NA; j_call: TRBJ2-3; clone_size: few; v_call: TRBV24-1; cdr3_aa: CATAGQNTDTQYF; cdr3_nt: TGTGCCACCGCTGGACAGAACACAGATACGCAGTATTTT
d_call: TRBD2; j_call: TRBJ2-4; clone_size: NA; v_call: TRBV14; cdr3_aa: CASSRLAGQNIQYF; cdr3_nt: TGTGCCAGCAGCCGACTAGCGGGACAAAACATTCAGTACTTC
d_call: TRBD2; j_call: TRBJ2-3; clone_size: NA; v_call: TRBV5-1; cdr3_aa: CASSRLAGGQSDTQYF; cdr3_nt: TGCGCCAGCAGCCGGCTAGCGGGGGGGCAGTCAGATACGCAGTATTTT
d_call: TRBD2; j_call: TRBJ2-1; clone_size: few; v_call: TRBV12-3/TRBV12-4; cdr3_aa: CASSSGLAEGEQFF; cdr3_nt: TGTGCCAGCAGCTCGGGACTAGCTGAAGGGGAGCAGTTCTTC
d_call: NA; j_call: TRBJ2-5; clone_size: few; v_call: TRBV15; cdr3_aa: CATSRVKPAIQETQYF; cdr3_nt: TGTGCCACCAGCAGAGTGAAGCCAGCGATACAAGAGACCCAGTACTTC
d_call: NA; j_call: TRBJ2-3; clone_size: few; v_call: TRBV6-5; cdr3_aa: CASALQGSTDTQYF; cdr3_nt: TGTGCCAGCGCCTTGCAGGGGAGCACAGATACGCAGTATTTT
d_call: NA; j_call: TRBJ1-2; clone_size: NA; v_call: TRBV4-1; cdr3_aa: CASSQDGLGVFGYTF; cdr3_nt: TGCGCCAGCAGCCAAGACGGTCTGGGGGTTTTTGGCTACACCTTC
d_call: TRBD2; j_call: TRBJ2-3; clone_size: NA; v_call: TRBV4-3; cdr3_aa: CASSQDVAGSTDTQYF; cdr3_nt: TGCGCCAGCAGCCAAGATGTAGCGGGGAGCACAGATACGCAGTATTTT
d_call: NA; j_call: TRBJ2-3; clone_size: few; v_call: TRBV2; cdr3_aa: CASSLLGGTDTQYF; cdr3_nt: TGTGCCAGCAGTCTACTCGGTGGCACAGATACGCAGTATTTT
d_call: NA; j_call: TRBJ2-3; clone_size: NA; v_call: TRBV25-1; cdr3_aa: CASSEEASTSTDTQYF; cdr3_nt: TGTGCCAGCAGTGAAGAGGCCAGTACTAGCACAGATACGCAGTATTTT
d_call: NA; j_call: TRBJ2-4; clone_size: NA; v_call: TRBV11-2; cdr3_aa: CASSLVAKNIQYF; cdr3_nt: TGTGCCAGCAGCTTAGTTGCCAAAAACATTCAGTACTTC
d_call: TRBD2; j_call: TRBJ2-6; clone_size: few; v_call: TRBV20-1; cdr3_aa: CSATAGGPGANVLTF; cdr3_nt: TGCAGTGCTACAGCGGGGGGGCCCGGGGCCAACGTCCTGACTTTC
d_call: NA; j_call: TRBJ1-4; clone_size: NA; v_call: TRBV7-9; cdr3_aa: CASEGNEKLFF; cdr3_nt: TGTGCCAGCGAGGGTAATGAAAAACTGTTTTTT
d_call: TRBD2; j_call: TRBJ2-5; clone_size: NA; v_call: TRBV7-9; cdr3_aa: CASSPEGGMVETQYF; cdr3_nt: TGTGCCAGCAGCCCCGAGGGAGGGATGGTTGAGACCCAGTACTTC
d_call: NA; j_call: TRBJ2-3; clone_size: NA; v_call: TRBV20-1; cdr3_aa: CSARPPTTSTDTQYF; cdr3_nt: TGCAGTGCTCGACCCCCTACTACTAGCACAGATACGCAGTATTTT
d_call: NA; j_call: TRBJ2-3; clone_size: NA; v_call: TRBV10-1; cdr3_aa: CASSESRVPDTQYF; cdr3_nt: TGCGCCAGCAGTGAGTCCCGAGTCCCAGATACGCAGTATTTT
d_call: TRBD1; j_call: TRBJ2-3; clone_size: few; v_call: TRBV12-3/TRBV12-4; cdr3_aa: CASNDRGRTDTQYF; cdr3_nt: TGTGCCAGCAACGACAGGGGGCGCACAGATACGCAGTATTTT
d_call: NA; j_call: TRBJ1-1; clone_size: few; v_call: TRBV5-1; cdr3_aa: CASSLEGATEAFF; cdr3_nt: TGCGCCAGCAGCTTGGAAGGGGCCACTGAAGCTTTCTTT
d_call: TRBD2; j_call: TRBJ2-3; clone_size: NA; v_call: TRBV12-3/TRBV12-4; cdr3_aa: CASKVSAGSTDTQYF; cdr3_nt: TGTGCCAGCAAAGTCTCAGCGGGGAGCACAGATACGCAGTATTTT
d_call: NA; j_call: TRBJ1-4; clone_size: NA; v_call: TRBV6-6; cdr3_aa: CASSYLTGATNEKLFF; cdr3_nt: TGTGCCAGCAGTTACCTCACAGGCGCAACTAATGAAAAACTGTTTTTT
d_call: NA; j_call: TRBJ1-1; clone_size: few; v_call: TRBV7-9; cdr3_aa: CASSQSGESEAFF; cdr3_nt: TGTGCCAGCAGCCAGTCAGGGGAATCTGAAGCTTTCTTT
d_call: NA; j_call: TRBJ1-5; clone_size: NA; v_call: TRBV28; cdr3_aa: CASSLEGPWPQHF; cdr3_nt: TGTGCCAGCAGTTTAGAGGGACCCTGGCCCCAGCATTTT
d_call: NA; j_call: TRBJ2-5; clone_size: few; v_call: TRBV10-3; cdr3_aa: CAISEGPYQETQYF; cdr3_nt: TGTGCCATCAGTGAGGGACCGTACCAAGAGACCCAGTACTTC